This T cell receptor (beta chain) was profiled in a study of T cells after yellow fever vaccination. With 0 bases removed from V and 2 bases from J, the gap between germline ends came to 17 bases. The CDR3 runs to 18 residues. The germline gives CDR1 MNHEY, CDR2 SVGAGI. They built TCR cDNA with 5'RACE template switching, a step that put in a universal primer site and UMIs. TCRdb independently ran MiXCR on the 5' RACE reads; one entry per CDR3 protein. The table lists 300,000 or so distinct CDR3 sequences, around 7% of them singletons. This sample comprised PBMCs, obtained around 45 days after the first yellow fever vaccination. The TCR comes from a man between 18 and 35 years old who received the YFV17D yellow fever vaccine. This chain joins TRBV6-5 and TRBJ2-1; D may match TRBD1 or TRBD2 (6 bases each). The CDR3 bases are TGTGCCAGCAGTTACTCATCAATTCGGGGGCGAACCTACAATGAGCAGTTCTTC. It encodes CASSYSSIRGRTYNEQFF.